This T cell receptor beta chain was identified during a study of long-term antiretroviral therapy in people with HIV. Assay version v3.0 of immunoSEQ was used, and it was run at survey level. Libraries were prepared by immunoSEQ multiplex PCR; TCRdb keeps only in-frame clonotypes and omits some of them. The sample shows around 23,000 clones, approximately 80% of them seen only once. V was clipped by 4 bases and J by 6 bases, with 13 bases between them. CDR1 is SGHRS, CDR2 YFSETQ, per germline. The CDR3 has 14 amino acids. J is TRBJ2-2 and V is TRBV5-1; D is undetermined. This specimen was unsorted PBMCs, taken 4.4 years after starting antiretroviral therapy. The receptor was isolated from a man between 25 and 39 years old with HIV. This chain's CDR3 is CASSVGSGPGELFF. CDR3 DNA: TGCGCCAGCAGCGTAGGCTCGGGCCCCGGGGAGCTGTTTTTT.